This T cell receptor beta chain is from a study of shared clonotypes between healthy human individuals. The assay was immunoSEQ multiplex PCR, and TCRdb's table has in-frame clones only and misses some. The data show over 2,000,000 clones, with around 95% seen just once and more than 1.5% held by the top ten. Naive-designated CD8 cells lacked CD45RO, were positively enriched for CCR7, and omitted terminally differentiated effector memory CD45RA+ cells. Trimming cost V 4 bases and J 0 bases, with 13 bases left between them. CDR1 is LGHNA and CDR2 is YSLEER in the germline V gene. The CDR3 is 16 amino acids.

Specimen: naive CD8+ T cells from PBMCs. This clonotype was sampled from a man between 18 and 29 years old in good health. Some clones in this sample may be carry-over from other donors' samples. The chain has TRBV4-3 and TRBJ1-3; D is possibly TRBD1 (6 bases). This CDR3 reads CASSLGTSSSGNTIYF. The CDR3 nucleotides are TGCGCCAGCAGCCTGGGGACATCCAGCTCTGGAAACACCATATATTTT.